The clone carrying this T cell receptor (beta chain) was counted between two and nine times. The data stem from a study of early T cells in non-severe SARS-CoV-2 infection. Germline lookup yields CDR1 SGHDN and CDR2 FVKESK. The V gene end was trimmed by 4 bases and the J gene end by 8 bases; junction bases not matched to a gene: 1. The CDR3 sequence is 11 residues long. Each CDR3 protein is one row after TCRdb ran MiXCR on the 5' RACE reads. Here the sample spans around 93,000 distinct CDR3 sequences, less than 15% being singletons. This specimen consisted of whole blood, obtained at baseline. The chain uses TRBV14 and TRBJ2-7, with 8 bases fitting TRBD1. The source is an adult who was a healthcare worker with PCR-confirmed SARS-CoV-2 infection or an uninfected control (not recorded which). CDR3 loop: CASSPGGKQYF. CDR3 sequence (DNA): TGTGCCAGCAGCCCAGGGGGCAAGCAGTACTTC.